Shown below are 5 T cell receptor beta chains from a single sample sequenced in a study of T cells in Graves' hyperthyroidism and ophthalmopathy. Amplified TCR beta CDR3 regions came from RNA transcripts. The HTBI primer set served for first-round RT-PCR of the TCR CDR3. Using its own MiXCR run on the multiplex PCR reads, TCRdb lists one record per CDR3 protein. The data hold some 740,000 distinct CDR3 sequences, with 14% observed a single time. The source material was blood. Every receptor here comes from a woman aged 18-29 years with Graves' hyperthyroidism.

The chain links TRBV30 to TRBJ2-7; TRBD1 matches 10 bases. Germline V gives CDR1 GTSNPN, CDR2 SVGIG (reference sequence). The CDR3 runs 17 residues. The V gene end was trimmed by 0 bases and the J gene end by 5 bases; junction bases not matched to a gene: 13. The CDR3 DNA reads TGTGCCTGGAGTGTACCTTTTAACGACAGGGGGCGTAACGAGCAGTACTTC. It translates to CAWSVPFNDRGRNEQYF. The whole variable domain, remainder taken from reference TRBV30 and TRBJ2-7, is SQTIHQWPATLVQPVGSPLSLECTVEGTSNPNLYWYRQAAGRGLQLLFYSVGIGQISSEVPQNLSASRPQDRQFILSSKKLLLSDSGFYLCAWSVPFNDRGRNEQYFGPGTRLTVT.

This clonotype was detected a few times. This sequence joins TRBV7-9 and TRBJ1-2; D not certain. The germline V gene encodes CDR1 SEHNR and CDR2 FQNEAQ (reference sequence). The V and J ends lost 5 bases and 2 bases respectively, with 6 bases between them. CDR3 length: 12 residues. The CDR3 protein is CASSDANYGYTF. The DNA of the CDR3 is TGTGCCAGCAGCGATGCCAACTATGGCTACACCTTC. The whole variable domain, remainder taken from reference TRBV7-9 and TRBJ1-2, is DTGVSQNPRHKITKRGQNVTFRCDPISEHNRLYWYRQTLGQGPEFLTYFQNEAQLEKSRLLSDRFSAERPKGSFSTLEIQRTEQGDSAMYLCASSDANYGYTFGSGTRLTVV.

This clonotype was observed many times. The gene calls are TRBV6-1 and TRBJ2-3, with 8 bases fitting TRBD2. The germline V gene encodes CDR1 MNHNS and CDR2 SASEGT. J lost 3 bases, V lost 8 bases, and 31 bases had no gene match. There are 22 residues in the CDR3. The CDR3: CASALRSEDLRERERRTDTQYF. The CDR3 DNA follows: TGTGCCAGCGCACTAAGGTCCGAGGACCTCAGAGAGCGGGAGAGGAGGACAGATACGCAGTATTTT.

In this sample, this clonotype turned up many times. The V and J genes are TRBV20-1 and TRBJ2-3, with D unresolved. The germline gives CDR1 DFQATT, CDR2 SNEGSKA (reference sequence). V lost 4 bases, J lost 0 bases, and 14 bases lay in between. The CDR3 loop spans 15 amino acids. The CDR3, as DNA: TGCAGTGCTACTCTCCCCCGGCGGAGCACAGATACGCAGTATTTT. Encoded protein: CSATLPRRSTDTQYF.

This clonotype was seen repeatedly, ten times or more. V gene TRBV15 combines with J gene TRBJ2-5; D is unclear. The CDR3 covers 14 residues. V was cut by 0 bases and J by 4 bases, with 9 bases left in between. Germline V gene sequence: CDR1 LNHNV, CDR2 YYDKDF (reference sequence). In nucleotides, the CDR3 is TGTGCCACCAGCAGAGATTGGGGTGGAGAGACCCAGTACTTC. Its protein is CATSRDWGGETQYF.